The clone carrying this T cell receptor (beta chain) was recorded a few times. Its specificity is unknown. Blood got drawn at baseline, again on cycle 4 day 1, and then on cycle 7 day 1. The data originate from a study of OX40 agonist ivuxolimab in advanced cancers. Across the whole study: A male proportion of around 86% was recorded, with mean age around 62 years and range roughly 23 to 79. Whole-study findings and limits: CD4+ and CD8+ blood T cells expanded clonally by week 6 at 0.1 to 3.0 mg/kg. Some patients who did not respond also had low normalized T-cell clonal expansion.

V lost 6 bases and J 8 bases, leaving 13 bases between the germline ends. This CDR3 has 13 residues. The protocol was immunoSEQ multiplex PCR, while the TCRdb copy is restricted to in-frame clones and leaves out a portion. Altogether roughly 79,000 clones are present, about 80% being singletons, with the ten largest covering around 0.5%. The chain employs TRBV6-7 and TRBJ1-4; D might be TRBD1 (5 bases). TRBV6-7 is reported as an ORF; its role is uncertain. Sample: CD4+ or CD8+ T cells sorted from blood, taken in a trial of the OX40 agonist ivuxolimab. The sequence was obtained from an adult with an advanced solid tumor such as melanoma, head and neck, liver or kidney cancer. CDR3 sequence: CASRGGEREKLFF. The CDR3 nucleotides are TGTGCCAGCAGGGGGGGGGAACGAGAAAAACTGTTTTTT.